The 19 T cell receptor beta chains given below trace back to one sample, sequenced in a study of tumor and adjacent non-tumor tissue in lung cancer. RNA was extracted from bulk tissue without any cell sorting. The library came from three nested PCR rounds adapted from ARM-PCR protocols. TCRdb itself ran the multiplex PCR reads through MiXCR, one entry per CDR3 protein. Of under 95,000 distinct CDR3 sequences listed, about 67% are singletons. Input material: lung tumor tissue. These receptors were taken from a man aged 55 to 70 with non-small cell lung cancer.

As to this clonotype: The germline gene is not matched at one end of the junction; a read error may be the cause. The chain combines TRBV5-4 with TRBJ2-7; TRBD2 aligns across 7 bases. CDR1 and CDR2 from the germline V gene are SGHNT and YYREEE (reference sequence). CDR3 length: 14 residues. The DNA of the CDR3 is TGTGCCAGCAGCCAAGCAGGGACTACCTACAAGCAGTACTTC. Its protein product is CASSQAGTTYKQYF.

The chain is built from TRBV4-1 and TRBJ2-5; tentative D call: TRBD2 (5 bases). Germline-derived CDR1 and CDR2 are MGHRA and YSYEKL. V lost 9 bases and J 2 bases, leaving 16 bases between the germline ends. This CDR3 is built from 14 residues. The CDR3 region is CASNQQWEQETQYF. CDR3 DNA: TGCGCCAGTAACCAACAGTGGGAGCAAGAGACCCAGTACTTC.

This clonotype appeared many times. V and J are TRBV6-5 and TRBJ2-5; D is possibly TRBD2 (5 bases). V lost 3 bases and J 4 bases, leaving 15 bases between the germline ends. Germline V gene data show CDR1 as MNHEY and CDR2 as SVGAGI. The CDR3 spans 15 residues. CDR3 sequence reads: CASSYEGRSGETQYF. The DNA for the CDR3 is TGTGCCAGCAGTTATGAGGGCCGATCCGGAGAGACCCAGTACTTC.

Regarding this clonotype: Likely a read error: the CDR3 ends without its conserved phenylalanine or tryptophan. This chain uses TRBV11-1 with TRBJ1-1; unclear D gene. CDR1 SGHAT and CDR2 FQDESV come from the germline V gene (reference sequence). The CDR3 runs to 14 residues. V shed 11 bases and J shed 1 base, with 17 bases lying between them. CDR3 bases: TGTGCCGCCGTGGGAGAGACCACGAACACTGAAGCTTTCTAT. It is translated as CAAVGETTNTEAFY.

This clonotype was picked up one time. The chain links TRBV5-6 to TRBJ2-3; D uncertain. Per the germline V gene, CDR1 is SGHDT and CDR2 is YYEEEE. V gave up 6 bases and J gave up 4 bases, with 18 bases separating them. CDR3 length: 15 amino acids. The CDR3 spells CASNFSTNLADTQYF. The CDR3 DNA reads TGTGCCAGCAACTTCAGCACGAACTTGGCAGATACGCAGTATTTT.

The rearrangement joins TRBV4-2 to TRBJ2-4; D remains ambiguous. Germline V CDR1 and CDR2: LGHNA, YNFKEQ. CDR3 size: 16 residues. The germline V and J ends were trimmed by 9 bases and 7 bases, with 25 bases remaining between them. This CDR3 is CARSQDAVPAANIQYF. The DNA of the CDR3 is TGTGCCAGAAGTCAGGATGCGGTCCCCGCAGCGAACATTCAGTACTTC.

Comments on this clonotype: This may stem from a read error, because a much larger clone lies one nucleotide away. The J gene is TRBJ2-7, the V gene TRBV6-1, with D perhaps matching TRBD2 (5 bases). The CDR3 runs 12 residues. Germline assignment: CDR1 MNHNS and CDR2 SASEGT. The CDR3 coding sequence is TGTGTCAGCAGTCAAGAGGGCTACGAGCAGTACTTC. Its translation: CVSSQEGYEQYF.

Comments on this clonotype: A junction boundary mismatches the germline segment, possibly from a read error. The rearrangement uses TRBV29-1 and TRBJ2-6; weak D call: TRBD2 (5 bases). The CDR3 is 15 residues long. The germline V gene has CDR1 SQVTM and CDR2 ANQGSEA. In DNA form, the CDR3 reads TGCAACGTTGAACAGAGGGCCTCTGGGACCAACGTCCTGACTTTC. Amino acid sequence: CNVEQRASGTNVLTF.

Of note for this clonotype: At one of its ends the junction is not consistent with the germline gene, which may arise from a read error. The J gene is TRBJ2-7, the V gene TRBV5-6, with a tentative D call TRBD1 (5 bases). Germline CDR1 SGHDT, CDR2 YYEEEE. The CDR3 runs 15 residues. The DNA for the CDR3 is TGTGCCAGCAGCTTGGAAGGGGTCGTCCCCTACGAGCAGTATTTC. Its protein is CASSLEGVVPYEQYF.

This clonotype was recorded a few times. It is likely a read error, because the conserved phenylalanine at the end of the CDR3 is missing. The chain links TRBV11-2 to TRBJ2-1, with a possible D match to TRBD2 (5 bases). Trimming took 4 bases from V and 11 from J, leaving 18 bases between them. In germline, CDR1 is SGHAT, CDR2 FQNNGV. The CDR3 has 14 residues. In nucleotides, the CDR3 is TGTGCCAGCAGCTCCGTTCCGAGCGGTGCCAAGCAGTTCTTA. This translates into CASSSVPSGAKQFL.

The chain uses TRBV7-2 and TRBJ2-1; no reliable D call. The length of the CDR3 is 14 residues. Germline assignment: CDR1 SGHTA and CDR2 FQGNSA. Trimming shortened V by 5 bases and J by 6 bases, and 14 bases separated the two germline ends. The CDR3 loop reads CASSVWLRINEQFF. Written as DNA, the CDR3 is TGTGCCAGCAGCGTCTGGCTCAGAATCAATGAGCAGTTCTTC.

A word on this clonotype: With a much larger clone just one base away, this may be a read error. The V call is TRBV20-1, the J call TRBJ2-1, with TRBD2 as a possible D gene (6 bases). The CDR3 runs 14 residues. Looked up from germline, CDR1 is DFQATT and CDR2 is SNEGSKA (reference sequence). CDR3 loop: CNASLARKGYEQFF. Here the CDR3 DNA reads TGCAATGCTTCGCTAGCGCGGAAGGGCTATGAGCAGTTCTTC.

This clonotype has ten or more counts. The rearrangement uses TRBV12-3 or TRBV12-4 and TRBJ2-3, with D perhaps matching TRBD2 (6 bases). The CDR3 runs to 16 residues. Trimming took off 2 bases at V and 1 base at J, with 13 bases between the two ends. The CDR3 loop reads CASSLKASERTDTQYF. CDR3 nucleotide sequence: TGTGCCAGCAGTTTAAAGGCTAGCGAGCGCACAGATACGCAGTATTTT.

This clonotype has only one observation. The rearrangement uses TRBV10-3 and TRBJ2-2, with D perhaps TRBD2 (6 bases). V lost 10 bases and J lost 2, with 20 bases in between. The CDR3 consists of 16 residues. Germline CDR1 ENHRY, CDR2 SYGVKD. The CDR3 nucleotides are TGTGCCACAAGTGAGTCGGAGGGGATTAACACCGGGGAGCTGTTTTTT. Its translation is CATSESEGINTGELFF.

This chain connects TRBV29-1 to TRBJ2-7, with D possibly being TRBD2 (5 bases). Trimming removed 8 bases at V and 8 bases at J, with 22 bases between. CDR1 is SQVTM, CDR2 ANQGSEA, per germline. The CDR3 loop spans 13 amino acids. CDR3 residues: CSHSEGMAAKQYF. CDR3 DNA sequence: TGCAGCCACTCCGAGGGCATGGCCGCCAAGCAGTACTTC.

This clonotype was observed at least ten times. The J gene is TRBJ2-5, the V gene TRBV11-2, with D possibly TRBD2 on 5 matching bases. The CDR3 spans 13 residues. Germline V gene data show CDR1 as SGHAT and CDR2 as FQNNGV. V lost 6 bases and J 1 base, leaving 9 bases between the germline ends. CDR3 sequence reads: CASRPSGQETQYF. As DNA, the CDR3 is TGTGCCAGCAGACCCAGCGGCCAAGAGACCCAGTACTTC.

The J gene is TRBJ1-2, the V gene TRBV29-1; 7 bases line up with TRBD1. With V trimmed by 5 bases and J by 4 bases, 7 bases remained unmatched. Germline CDR1 SQVTM, CDR2 ANQGSEA. There are 13 residues in the CDR3. DNA of the CDR3: TGCAGCGTTCGGACAGGACTGATCTATGGCTACACCTTC. It codes for CSVRTGLIYGYTF.

Only one count was recorded for this clonotype. Sequence at one end of the junction differs from germline and may be a read error. This chain uses TRBV6-5 with TRBJ2-2, with 14 bases aligning to TRBD2. The CDR3 contains 18 residues. Per germline, CDR1 MNHEY and CDR2 SVGAGI. In DNA form, the CDR3 reads TGTGCCAGCAGTTACTCCGGACTAGCGGGAGGATACACCCGGGAGCTGTTTTTT. It codes for CASSYSGLAGGYTRELFF.

The chain employs TRBV11-2 and TRBJ1-5; the match to TRBD1 covers 7 bases. The junction had 14 bases not matched to a gene; V was cut back by 9 bases and J by 6 bases. The germline CDR1 and CDR2 sequences are SGHAT and FQNNGV. The CDR3 consists of 15 residues. CDR3 loop: CASSGGTEGSQPQHF. The CDR3 DNA follows: TGTGCCAGTAGCGGTGGGACAGAGGGAAGTCAGCCCCAGCATTTT.